These T cell receptor beta chains were read from a single sample in a study of T cells in Graves' hyperthyroidism and ophthalmopathy. From the multiplex PCR reads, TCRdb called clonotypes with MiXCR, one entry per CDR3 protein. The table lists a few hundred thousand distinct CDR3 sequences, approximately 18% of them singletons, with under 55% in the top ten. The sequenced sample consisted of blood. All receptors derive from a woman between 50 and 59 years old with Graves' hyperthyroidism. Each CDR3 is given with its conserved first and last residue. D genes are given only for firm matches. For some rows the clone size is stated as once, few or many, or as a class when expanded; others skip it.

V gene: TRBV15
D gene: NA
J gene: TRBJ2-3
clone size: NA
CDR3 DNA: TGTGCCACCAGCAGAGATGCAGATACGCAGTATTTT
CDR3 protein: CATSRDADTQYF

V gene: TRBV5-1
D gene: NA
J gene: TRBJ2-1
clone size: many
CDR3 DNA: TGCGCCAGCAGCTTTGAAGGGGTTAGCTACAATGAGCAGTTCTTC
CDR3 protein: CASSFEGVSYNEQFF

V gene: TRBV29-1
D gene: NA
J gene: TRBJ2-7
clone size: few
CDR3 DNA: TGCAGCGCTGCCGGCCTGAGCTCCTACGAGCAGTACTTC
CDR3 protein: CSAAGLSSYEQYF

V gene: TRBV5-1
D gene: NA
J gene: TRBJ2-1
clone size: many
CDR3 DNA: TGCGCCAGCACCGAGACAGGTTTCGACAATGAGCAGTTCTTC
CDR3 protein: CASTETGFDNEQFF

V gene: TRBV7-8
D gene: NA
J gene: TRBJ2-3
clone size: many
CDR3 DNA: TGTGCCAGCACCCCGCTTGAGGTTCCCACAGATACGCAGTATTTT
CDR3 protein: CASTPLEVPTDTQYF

V gene: TRBV2
D gene: NA
J gene: TRBJ1-5
clone size: NA
CDR3 DNA: TGTGCCAGCGCGGCGGGCAGCAATCAGCCCCAGCATTTT
CDR3 protein: CASAAGSNQPQHF

V gene: TRBV20-1
D gene: NA
J gene: TRBJ2-1
clone size: NA
CDR3 DNA: TGCAGTGCTAGAGTAGGGGCAGCAAACAATGAGCAGTTCTTC
CDR3 protein: CSARVGAANNEQFF

V gene: TRBV12-3/TRBV12-4
D gene: NA
J gene: TRBJ2-5
clone size: NA
CDR3 DNA: TGTGCCAGCAGTCCTTCTCAGACCCAGTACTTC
CDR3 protein: CASSPSQTQYF

V gene: TRBV7-3
D gene: NA
J gene: TRBJ1-1
clone size: NA
CDR3 DNA: TGTGCCAGCAGCTTATTAGGTGTGCAGAACACTGAAGCTTTCTTT
CDR3 protein: CASSLLGVQNTEAFF

V gene: TRBV7-8
D gene: TRBD1
J gene: TRBJ2-2
clone size: few
CDR3 DNA: TGTGCCAGCAGCTTATACAGGGGAAGAACGACCGGGGAGCTGTTTTTT
CDR3 protein: CASSLYRGRTTGELFF

V gene: TRBV18
D gene: NA
J gene: TRBJ1-1
clone size: many
CDR3 DNA: TGTGCCAGCTCACTACAGGAGGGGAACACTGAAGCTTTCTTT
CDR3 protein: CASSLQEGNTEAFF

V gene: TRBV3-1
D gene: NA
J gene: TRBJ2-2
clone size: NA
CDR3 DNA: TGTGTCAGCAGCCCCCGTGCGAACACCGGGGAGCTGTTTTTT
CDR3 protein: CVSSPRANTGELFF

V gene: TRBV7-8
D gene: TRBD2
J gene: TRBJ2-1
clone size: few
CDR3 DNA: TGTGCCAGCAGCCTGGGGACTAGCTCCTACGAGCAGTTCTTC
CDR3 protein: CASSLGTSSYEQFF

V gene: TRBV11-2
D gene: TRBD2
J gene: TRBJ2-3
clone size: many
CDR3 DNA: TGTGCCAGCAGCTCCAACGGCGGGGGGGCGGGATATACGCAGTATTTT
CDR3 protein: CASSSNGGGAGYTQYF

V gene: TRBV7-8
D gene: NA
J gene: TRBJ1-6
clone size: NA
CDR3 DNA: TGTGCCAGCAGCTTAGTTGGCCAGGGAGTGGGTTCACCCCTCCACTTT
CDR3 protein: CASSLVGQGVGSPLHF

V gene: TRBV6-2/TRBV6-3
D gene: NA
J gene: TRBJ2-1
clone size: many
CDR3 DNA: TGTGCCAGCAGTTACCGACGGGGCGGGGAGGATGAGCAGTTCTTC
CDR3 protein: CASSYRRGGEDEQFF

V gene: TRBV20-1
D gene: NA
J gene: TRBJ2-7
clone size: few
CDR3 DNA: TGCAGTGCTAGAGCCTTTTCCCTGAGCTACTCCTACGAGCAGTACTTC
CDR3 protein: CSARAFSLSYSYEQYF

V gene: TRBV6-1
D gene: NA
J gene: TRBJ2-3
clone size: many
CDR3 DNA: TGTGCCAGCAGTGAAAAACGGGAACAGAGCACAGATACGCAGTATTTT
CDR3 protein: CASSEKREQSTDTQYF

V gene: TRBV18
D gene: NA
J gene: TRBJ2-7
clone size: many
CDR3 DNA: TGTGCCAGCTCACAACCGGGACGGGCCTACGAGCAGTACTTC
CDR3 protein: CASSQPGRAYEQYF

V gene: TRBV12-3/TRBV12-4
D gene: NA
J gene: TRBJ2-5
clone size: many
CDR3 DNA: TGTGCCAGCAGTTTACGTGGTTTGGAGACCCAGTACTTC
CDR3 protein: CASSLRGLETQYF

V gene: TRBV5-1
D gene: TRBD1
J gene: TRBJ2-2
clone size: NA
CDR3 DNA: TGCGCCAGCAGAATACAGGGGAGCCGGTACACCGGGGAGCTGTTTTTT
CDR3 protein: CASRIQGSRYTGELFF

V gene: TRBV6-1
D gene: NA
J gene: TRBJ2-5
clone size: many
CDR3 DNA: TGTGCCAGCAGTTTAGGGACGACAATTCAAGAGACCCAGTACTTC
CDR3 protein: CASSLGTTIQETQYF

V gene: TRBV5-6
D gene: NA
J gene: TRBJ2-7
clone size: NA
CDR3 DNA: TGTGCCAGCAGCCAGACATACTCCTACGAGCAGTACTTC
CDR3 protein: CASSQTYSYEQYF

V gene: TRBV12-3/TRBV12-4
D gene: NA
J gene: TRBJ1-1
clone size: many
CDR3 DNA: TGTGCCAGCAGCTCCCCATGGATGGCCACTGAAGCTTTCTTT
CDR3 protein: CASSSPWMATEAFF

V gene: TRBV18
D gene: TRBD2
J gene: TRBJ2-2
clone size: many
CDR3 DNA: TGTGCCAGCTCACCACGGCTAGCGGGGGCGAACACCGGGGAGCTGTTTTTT
CDR3 protein: CASSPRLAGANTGELFF

V gene: TRBV6-1
D gene: NA
J gene: TRBJ1-4
clone size: NA
CDR3 DNA: TGTGCCAGCAGTGAAGGGACAGCCGATAATGAAAAACTGTTTTTT
CDR3 protein: CASSEGTADNEKLFF

V gene: TRBV6-5
D gene: TRBD2
J gene: TRBJ2-1
clone size: many
CDR3 DNA: TGTGCCAGCAGTAACCTTCGAGTAGCGGGAGGTAAGAATGAGCAGTTCTTC
CDR3 protein: CASSNLRVAGGKNEQFF

V gene: TRBV20-1
D gene: NA
J gene: TRBJ1-5
clone size: few
CDR3 DNA: TGCAGTGCTACCCCTAGCACAACTAATCAGCCCCAGCATTTT
CDR3 protein: CSATPSTTNQPQHF

V gene: TRBV7-8
D gene: NA
J gene: TRBJ1-2
clone size: NA
CDR3 DNA: TGTGCCAGCAGCTTAGCGCACCAGGTCTATGGCTACACCTTC
CDR3 protein: CASSLAHQVYGYTF

V gene: TRBV11-2
D gene: NA
J gene: TRBJ1-1
clone size: many
CDR3 DNA: TGTGCCAGCACCTCAGCGGGGATGCCGAACACTGAAGCTTTCTTT
CDR3 protein: CASTSAGMPNTEAFF

V gene: TRBV10-3
D gene: TRBD1
J gene: TRBJ1-5
clone size: NA
CDR3 DNA: TGTGCCATCAGTGGAGGGACAGGGGAAAATCAGCCCCAGCATTTT
CDR3 protein: CAISGGTGENQPQHF

V gene: TRBV12-3/TRBV12-4
D gene: NA
J gene: TRBJ1-5
clone size: once
CDR3 DNA: TGTGCCAGCAGTTTTGTTGGAGGTCAGCCCCAGCATTTT
CDR3 protein: CASSFVGGQPQHF

V gene: TRBV2
D gene: NA
J gene: TRBJ1-1
clone size: many
CDR3 DNA: TGTGCCAGCAGTCCCGACGCGAACACTGAAGCTTTCTTT
CDR3 protein: CASSPDANTEAFF

V gene: TRBV5-1
D gene: TRBD2
J gene: TRBJ2-3
clone size: few
CDR3 DNA: TGCGCCAGCAGCCTAAATGGACTAGCGGGAAGCACAGATACGCAGTATTTT
CDR3 protein: CASSLNGLAGSTDTQYF

V gene: TRBV10-1
D gene: TRBD2
J gene: TRBJ2-1
clone size: few
CDR3 DNA: TGCGCCACCTCAGACAGTCGGACTAGCGGCTCCCTTCAGTTCTTC
CDR3 protein: CATSDSRTSGSLQFF